This T cell receptor (beta chain) was captured in a study of cytomegalovirus exposure and HLA in healthy donors. It was with 60 Vbeta and 13 Jbeta primers that the PCR ran. Libraries were prepared by immunoSEQ multiplex PCR; TCRdb keeps only in-frame clonotypes and omits some of them. The sample records under 150,000 clones, around three quarters being singletons. The germline V gene encodes CDR1 SGHAT and CDR2 FQDESV (reference sequence). V was trimmed by 4 bases and J by 0 bases, leaving 10 bases between them. The length of the CDR3 is 15 residues. The chain links TRBV11-1 to TRBJ2-1; D may be TRBD1 (5 bases). The specimen sequenced was PBMCs. This TCR derives from a man in his forties or fifties in good health and CMV-seropositive. The chain's CDR3 is CASSSGLSSYNEQFF. DNA for the CDR3: TGTGCCAGCAGCTCAGGGCTAAGCTCCTACAATGAGCAGTTCTTC. Based on the CDR3 plus reference TRBV11-1 and TRBJ2-1, the full variable domain is EAEVAQSPRYKITEKSQAVAFWCDPISGHATLYWYRQILGQGPELLVQFQDESVVDDSQLPKDRFSAERLKGVDSTLKIQPAELGDSAMYLCASSSGLSSYNEQFFGPGTRLTVL.